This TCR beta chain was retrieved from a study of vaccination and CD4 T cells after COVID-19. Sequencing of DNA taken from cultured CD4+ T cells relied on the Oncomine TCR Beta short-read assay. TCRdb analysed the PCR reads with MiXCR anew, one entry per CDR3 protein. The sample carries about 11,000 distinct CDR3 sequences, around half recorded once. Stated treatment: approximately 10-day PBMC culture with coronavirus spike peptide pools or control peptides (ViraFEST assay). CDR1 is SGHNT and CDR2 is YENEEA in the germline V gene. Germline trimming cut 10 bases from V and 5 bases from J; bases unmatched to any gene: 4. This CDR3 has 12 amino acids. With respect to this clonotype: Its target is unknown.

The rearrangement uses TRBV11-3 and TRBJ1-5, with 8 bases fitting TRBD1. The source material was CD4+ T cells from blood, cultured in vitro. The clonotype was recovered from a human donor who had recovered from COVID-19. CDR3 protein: CAIPTGDQPQHF. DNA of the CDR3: TGTGCCATCCCGACAGGGGATCAGCCCCAGCATTTT.